The rows below give T cell receptor beta chains drawn from one sample of a study of T cell changes during pregnancy in multiple sclerosis. Sequencing was performed with immunoSEQ multiplex PCR; in TCRdb, only in-frame clones are kept and a portion is missing. The table includes about 60,000 clones, about 90% detected once. Sequencing was performed on CD4+ T cells from peripheral blood mononuclear cells, taken in the second trimester of pregnancy. Every receptor here comes from a female donor with multiple sclerosis, enrolled in a pregnancy study. Each CDR3 is given with its conserved first and last residue. Fields, in order: clone size, D gene, V gene, J gene, CDR3 protein, CDR3 DNA. The D gene is left open where the match is weak. Rows may omit the clone size; those that give it use once, few, many or a size class.

size: .; D: TRBD1; V: TRBV28; J: TRBJ1-2; CDR3: CASSELPGGRGYTF; DNA: TGTGCCAGCAGCGAACTCCCAGGGGGCCGTGGCTACACCTTC
size: .; D: TRBD1; V: TRBV30; J: TRBJ1-4; CDR3: CAWKVTGGFEKLFF; DNA: TGTGCCTGGAAGGTGACAGGGGGATTTGAAAAACTGTTTTTT
size: .; D: .; V: TRBV6-5; J: TRBJ1-2; CDR3: CASRKGGNYGYTF; DNA: TGTGCCAGCAGAAAAGGGGGTAACTATGGCTACACCTTC
size: .; D: .; V: TRBV5-4; J: TRBJ2-3; CDR3: CASSRGGGSTDTQYF; DNA: TGTGCCAGCAGCCGTGGCGGGGGCAGCACAGATACGCAGTATTTT
size: .; D: .; V: TRBV10-3; J: TRBJ1-4; CDR3: CAISESGATNEKLFF; DNA: TGTGCCATCAGTGAGTCCGGGGCAACTAATGAAAAACTGTTTTTT
size: .; D: .; V: TRBV6-1; J: TRBJ2-7; CDR3: CASTDTASSYEQYF; DNA: TGTGCCAGCACGGATACAGCTTCATCCTACGAGCAGTACTTC
size: .; D: .; V: TRBV30; J: TRBJ2-3; CDR3: CAWSGVTTWTDTQYF; DNA: TGTGCCTGGAGTGGGGTGACAACCTGGACAGATACGCAGTATTTT
size: .; D: .; V: TRBV5-1; J: TRBJ1-1; CDR3: CASSLGWGLNTEAFF; DNA: TGCGCCAGCAGCTTGGGATGGGGCCTGAACACTGAAGCTTTCTTT
size: .; D: .; V: TRBV6-5; J: TRBJ2-7; CDR3: CASSPQGLGSYEQYF; DNA: TGTGCCAGCAGTCCACAGGGCCTGGGTTCCTACGAGCAGTACTTC
size: once; D: .; V: TRBV30; J: TRBJ1-4; CDR3: CAWSPVLGGKLFF; DNA: TGTGCCTGGAGTCCCGTCCTGGGGGGAAAACTGTTTTTT
size: .; D: TRBD1; V: TRBV2; J: TRBJ2-3; CDR3: CASIRGFGADTQYF; DNA: TGTGCCAGCATCAGGGGGTTTGGGGCAGATACGCAGTATTTT
size: .; D: .; V: TRBV5-5; J: TRBJ2-2; CDR3: CASSLPGLNTGELFF; DNA: TGTGCCAGCAGCCTGCCGGGACTTAACACCGGGGAGCTGTTTTTT
size: .; D: .; V: TRBV18; J: TRBJ1-1; CDR3: CASSPQAGGVRMNTEAFF; DNA: TGTGCCAGCTCACCACAAGCGGGGGGTGTGAGGATGAACACTGAAGCTTTCTTT
size: .; D: TRBD2; V: TRBV6-5; J: TRBJ2-1; CDR3: CASSPRTSGSSEQFF; DNA: TGTGCCAGCAGCCCGCGGACTAGCGGGAGTAGTGAGCAGTTCTTC
size: .; D: .; V: TRBV18; J: TRBJ2-7; CDR3: CASSNGQNYEQYF; DNA: TGTGCCAGCTCGAACGGACAGAACTACGAGCAGTACTTC
size: .; D: .; V: TRBV6-5; J: TRBJ1-2; CDR3: CASSPGVDYGYTF; DNA: TGTGCCAGCAGCCCAGGGGTAGACTATGGCTACACCTTC
size: few; D: .; V: TRBV7-9; J: TRBJ1-2; CDR3: CASSSTQGGQRLAWGYTF; DNA: TGTGCCAGCAGCTCTACCCAGGGAGGGCAGAGGTTGGCTTGGGGCTACACCTTC
size: .; D: .; V: TRBV2; J: TRBJ2-2; CDR3: CASINSGLDNTGELFF; DNA: TGTGCCAGCATCAACTCGGGACTTGACAACACCGGGGAGCTGTTTTTT
size: .; D: TRBD2; V: TRBV19; J: TRBJ2-1; CDR3: CASSIGTSNEQFF; DNA: TGTGCCAGTAGTATCGGGACTAGCAATGAGCAGTTCTTC
size: .; D: .; V: TRBV6-5; J: TRBJ1-1; CDR3: CASSYSLRGLNTEAFF; DNA: TGTGCCAGCAGTTACTCGTTAAGGGGCTTGAACACTGAAGCTTTCTTT
size: .; D: .; V: TRBV27; J: TRBJ2-7; CDR3: CASRLAPVSSYEQYF; DNA: TGTGCCAGCAGGCTAGCGCCAGTTAGCTCCTACGAGCAGTACTTC
size: .; D: TRBD2; V: TRBV11-3; J: TRBJ2-1; CDR3: CASSFRGRWDEQFF; DNA: TGTGCCAGCAGCTTCCGCGGGAGATGGGATGAGCAGTTCTTC
size: .; D: TRBD2; V: TRBV4-1; J: TRBJ2-3; CDR3: CASSQGRGVPGDTQYF; DNA: TGCGCCAGCAGCCAAGGCCGGGGGGTGCCCGGTGATACGCAGTATTTT
size: .; D: .; V: TRBV9; J: TRBJ1-1; CDR3: CASSVGGHTEAFF; DNA: TGTGCCAGCAGCGTAGGGGGGCACACTGAAGCTTTCTTT
size: .; D: .; V: TRBV19; J: TRBJ1-2; CDR3: CATKMGRQPYYGYTF; DNA: TGTGCCACTAAGATGGGCAGACAGCCCTACTATGGCTACACCTTC
size: .; D: TRBD2; V: TRBV29-1; J: TRBJ2-5; CDR3: CSVGGGRREETQYF; DNA: TGCAGCGTTGGAGGCGGGAGGAGGGAAGAGACCCAGTACTTC
size: .; D: TRBD1; V: TRBV2; J: TRBJ2-7; CDR3: CASTDRAATYEQYF; DNA: TGTGCCAGCACAGACAGGGCCGCGACCTACGAGCAGTACTTC
size: .; D: .; V: TRBV7-2; J: TRBJ1-1; CDR3: CASSFGTPLTFF; DNA: TGTGCCAGCAGCTTCGGGACTCCCCTAACTTTCTTT
size: .; D: TRBD1; V: TRBV19; J: TRBJ1-2; CDR3: CASSGQGSHYGYTF; DNA: TGTGCCAGTAGCGGACAGGGATCGCACTATGGCTACACCTTC
size: .; D: TRBD1; V: TRBV10-3; J: TRBJ2-3; CDR3: CAISGQGARDTQYF; DNA: TGTGCCATCAGTGGACAGGGGGCAAGAGATACGCAGTATTTT
size: .; D: TRBD1; V: TRBV28; J: TRBJ2-7; CDR3: CASSTPDRGTYEQYF; DNA: TGTGCCAGCAGTACACCGGACAGGGGAACCTACGAGCAGTACTTC
size: .; D: TRBD1; V: TRBV7-9; J: TRBJ2-2; CDR3: CASSLTGGRGELFF; DNA: TGTGCCAGCAGCTTGACAGGGGGGCGAGGGGAGCTGTTTTTT
size: once; D: .; V: TRBV18; J: TRBJ2-2; CDR3: CASSIAGELFF; DNA: TGTGCCAGCTCAATCGCCGGGGAGCTGTTTTTT